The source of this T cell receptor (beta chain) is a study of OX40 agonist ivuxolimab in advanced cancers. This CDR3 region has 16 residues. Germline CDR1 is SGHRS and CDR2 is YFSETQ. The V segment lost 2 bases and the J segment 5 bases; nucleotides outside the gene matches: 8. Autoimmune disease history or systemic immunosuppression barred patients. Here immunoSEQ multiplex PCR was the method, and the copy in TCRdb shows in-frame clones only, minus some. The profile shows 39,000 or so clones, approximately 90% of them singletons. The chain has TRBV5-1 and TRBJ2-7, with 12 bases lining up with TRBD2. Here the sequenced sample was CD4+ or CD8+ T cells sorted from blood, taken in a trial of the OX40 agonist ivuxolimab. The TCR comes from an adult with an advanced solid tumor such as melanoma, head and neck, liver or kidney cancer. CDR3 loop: CASSLPWTSGKNEQYF. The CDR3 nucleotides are TGCGCCAGCAGCTTACCCTGGACTAGCGGGAAAAACGAGCAGTACTTC.